The TCR beta chain under discussion was sequenced for a study of T cell responses to AZD1222 COVID-19 vaccine. In the study overall: Pooling covered second doses at about 4 or about 12 weeks.

On this clone itself: Its antigen is still unknown.

Only in-frame clones appear in the TCRdb table, and some are missing; sequencing was by immunoSEQ multiplex PCR. This sample has approximately 80,000 clones, with around 90% found just once. General study findings and limits: Sampled repertoires all dated from after the peak T cell response. Spike-specific TCR breadth and depth went up after people got two AZD1222 doses.

CDR3 length: 16 residues. After removal of 3 bases from V and 2 bases from J, the junction contained 6 bases not matched to a gene. Germline CDR1 is SEHNR and CDR2 is FQNEAQ (reference sequence). V gene TRBV7-9 combines with J gene TRBJ1-5; 8 bases line up with TRBD1. The sample consisted of peripheral blood, taken on day 0 of AZD1222 vaccination. The clonotype comes from an adult in good health. CDR3 coding DNA: TGTGCCAGCAGCTTGGACACAGGGGGAGGCAATCAGCCCCAGCATTTT. Translation: CASSLDTGGGNQPQHF.